This TCR beta chain was found in a study of spatial heterogeneity in lung cancer. V dropped 2 bases and J dropped 6 bases, with 4 bases sitting between them. This CDR3 is 11 amino acids long. Regarding time point: sample taken at primary tumor resection. This clonotype was picked up many times. TCRdb ran MiXCR on the 5' RACE reads and lists one entry per CDR3 protein. The table has 7,500 to 8,000 distinct CDR3 sequences, approximately 8.6% seen once. The gene calls are TRBV12-3 or TRBV12-4 and TRBJ1-1; D is unresolved. The sequence derives from a male donor with early-stage non-small cell lung cancer. The source was PBMCs, collected at surgery. The DNA of the CDR3 is TGTGCCAGCAGTTTAAGCGCTGAAGCTTTCTTT. This encodes CASSLSAEAFF.